This T cell receptor beta chain originates from a study of T cells after posttransplantation cyclophosphamide. Treatment was busulfan-fludarabine conditioning, a marrow graft, and cyclophosphamide on days +3 and +4. This table comes from immunoSEQ multiplex PCR, and its TCRdb copy is limited to in-frame clones, with some not included. The sample includes some 10,000 clones, 90% to 95% seen only once; the top ten take roughly 3.5%. Study-level findings and limits: Donor CD8+ memory clones often dominated recipient blood repertoires at later times. Skin or GI-infiltrating T cells shared few TRB sequences with blood.

Trimming at V came to 0 bases and at J to 5 bases, leaving 6 bases not matched to a gene. Per the germline V gene, CDR1 is SGHRS and CDR2 is YFSETQ. The CDR3 has 15 residues. In regard to this clone: The antigen is undetermined.

The chain links TRBV5-1 to TRBJ2-5, with 8 nucleotides matching TRBD1. The specimen comprised PBMCs, sampled after allogeneic stem cell transplant with posttransplant cyclophosphamide. This TCR was recovered from a female patient between 25 and 45 years old who received an allogeneic stem cell transplant from an unrelated donor, was CMV-positive, and had no GVHD. Some T cells may arise from the graft donor. CDR3 sequence (DNA): TGCGCCAGCAGCTTGGGTGACACAGGGGGTGAGACCCAGTACTTC. Translating gives CASSLGDTGGETQYF.